These 20 T cell receptor beta chains share one sample of origin, sequenced in a study of T-cell reconstitution after alpha-beta-depleted transplantation in children. Unique molecular identifiers were incorporated during preparation of the TCRbeta library. MiXCR was run by TCRdb on the PCR reads, yielding one entry per CDR3 protein. The sample has 750,000 to 950,000 distinct CDR3 sequences, 15% to 20% seen once. Specimen: PBMCs, mostly from graft donor cells, collected 360 days after TCRalphabeta/CD19-depleted stem cell transplant. These receptors were taken from a male patient younger than 18 who had a stem cell transplant for acute lymphoblastic leukemia, so the T cells may come from the graft donor.

This clonotype was counted a few times. Sequence at one end of the junction differs from germline and may be a read error. V usage is TRBV11-2 and J usage is TRBJ1-1, with TRBD1 as a possible D gene (5 bases). This CDR3 is built from 14 residues. From germline, CDR1 is SGHAT and CDR2 FQNNGV. Written as DNA, the CDR3 is TGTGCCAGCAGCTTAAGGCCGGGAACAGGTGAAGTTTTCTTT. This translates into CASSLRPGTGEVFF.

V usage is TRBV18 and J usage is TRBJ2-1; 7 bases are a match to TRBD2. The germline gives CDR1 KGHSH, CDR2 LQKENI. CDR3 size: 16 residues. J gave up 5 bases and V 0 bases, and 7 bases lay outside the gene matches. The CDR3 loop is CASSPPSGVSNNEQFF. The CDR3, as DNA: TGTGCCAGCTCACCACCGAGCGGGGTTAGTAACAATGAGCAGTTCTTC.

This clonotype has ten or more counts. V and J are TRBV7-7 and TRBJ2-3; no clear D gene. Between the trimmed V and J ends, which lost 5 bases and 0 bases, there was a span of 9 bases. The germline V gene encodes CDR1 SSHAT and CDR2 FNYEAQ (reference sequence). CDR3 size: 14 residues. CDR3 residues: CASSTGPSTDTQYF. The CDR3 nucleotides read TGTGCCAGCAGCACCGGGCCTAGCACAGATACGCAGTATTTT.

This clonotype was seen repeatedly, ten times or more. V gene TRBV29-1 combines with J gene TRBJ2-7; D remains unclear. Germline lookup yields CDR1 SQVTM and CDR2 ANQGSEA. V was cut by 3 bases and J by 4 bases, with 7 bases left in between. The CDR3 runs 11 residues. The CDR3 DNA reads TGCAGCGTTGAGGTGGGGTACGAGCAGTACTTC. Translation: CSVEVGYEQYF.

The sample holds a few counts of this clonotype. The CDR3 coding sequence is TGTGCCAGCTCACCTTGGCCCCAAAGCTCCTACAATGAGCAGTTCTTC. It specifies CASSPWPQSSYNEQFF. The rearrangement joins TRBV18 to TRBJ2-1; D unclear. Trimming took 3 bases from V and 0 from J, leaving 12 bases between them. Germline CDR1 and CDR2: KGHSH and LQKENI. The CDR3 spans 16 residues. Based on the CDR3 plus reference TRBV18 and TRBJ2-1, the full variable domain is NAGVMQNPRHLVRRRGQEARLRCSPMKGHSHVYWYRQLPEEGLKFMVYLQKENIIDESGMPKERFSAEFPKEGPSILRIQQVVRGDSAAYFCASSPWPQSSYNEQFFGPGTRLTVL.

This clonotype showed up many times. The CDR3 sequence is CSVGDYEQYF. As DNA, the CDR3 is TGCAGCGTTGGGGACTACGAGCAGTACTTC. The chain recombines TRBV29-1 with TRBJ2-7, with D hard to call. The germline V and J ends were trimmed by 4 bases and 3 bases, with 4 bases remaining between them. This CDR3 comprises 10 residues. Germline V gives CDR1 SQVTM, CDR2 ANQGSEA.

V usage is TRBV7-9 and J usage is TRBJ2-1; 8 nucleotides match TRBD1. After removal of 7 bases from V and 5 bases from J, the junction contained 13 bases not matched to a gene. Per germline, CDR1 SEHNR and CDR2 FQNEAQ (reference sequence). The CDR3 consists of 16 residues. CDR3 coding DNA: TGTGCCAGCACCCAATTCCGGGACAGGAGACACAATGAGCAGTTCTTC. Translating gives CASTQFRDRRHNEQFF.

The chain has TRBV5-1 and TRBJ2-1; perhaps TRBD1 as D (6 bases). V lost 4 bases to trimming and J lost 5 bases, with 16 bases between them. The CDR3 has 15 residues. From germline, CDR1 is SGHRS and CDR2 YFSETQ. The CDR3 reads CASSPDRKRNNEQFF. The CDR3 DNA reads TGCGCCAGCAGCCCAGACAGGAAACGAAACAATGAGCAGTTCTTC.

The chain combines TRBV12-3 or TRBV12-4 with TRBJ2-5; a possible D gene is TRBD2 (6 bases). The V end lost 3 bases, the J end lost 0 bases, and 11 bases lay between the germline ends. This CDR3 has 15 amino acids. The CDR3 DNA reads as TGTGCCAGCAGTTTCGGGGGAATGTACCAAGAGACCCAGTACTTC. Encoded protein: CASSFGGMYQETQYF.

This clonotype has more than one count but fewer than ten. The V and J genes are TRBV29-1 and TRBJ2-2; TRBD1 is a possible D gene (5 bases). V lost 2 bases and J lost 6, with 10 bases in between. Germline CDR1 reads SQVTM; CDR2 reads ANQGSEA. This CDR3 has 13 residues. This CDR3 is CSVESFRAGELFF. CDR3 sequence (DNA): TGCAGCGTTGAAAGTTTCAGGGCCGGGGAGCTGTTTTTT.

V gene TRBV20-1 combines with J gene TRBJ1-2; D remains unclear. V gave up 4 bases and J gave up 1 base, with 10 bases separating them. Germline CDR1 is DFQATT and CDR2 is SNEGSKA (reference sequence). The length of the CDR3 is 13 residues. CDR3 nucleotide sequence: TGCAGTGCTAATTCCGGGTTTAACTATGGCTACACCTTC. The encoded protein is CSANSGFNYGYTF.

V and J are TRBV12-3 or TRBV12-4 and TRBJ2-1; D may be TRBD2 (5 bases). The CDR3 runs to 12 residues. V was cut by 4 bases and J by 10 bases, with 11 bases left in between. CDR3 protein: CASSSGLREQFF. The DNA for the CDR3 is TGTGCCAGCAGTTCTGGACTGAGGGAGCAGTTCTTC.

This clonotype has a handful of counts. The CDR3 region is CASSQSPGQPYEQYF. The DNA for the CDR3 is TGTGCCAGCAGCCAGTCCCCGGGACAGCCTTACGAGCAGTACTTC. The genes are TRBV3-1 and TRBJ2-7; 7 nucleotides agree with TRBD1. J gave up 4 bases and V 3 bases, and 9 bases lay outside the gene matches. Germline lookup yields CDR1 LGHDT and CDR2 YNNKEL (reference sequence). The length of the CDR3 is 15 residues.

The chain is built from TRBV7-9 and TRBJ1-2; weak D call: TRBD1 (5 bases). Trimming left V 5 bases short and J 8 bases short, with 18 bases between. Germline V lookup: CDR1 SEHNR, CDR2 FQNEAQ (reference sequence). The length of the CDR3 is 14 residues. In DNA, the CDR3 is TGTGCCAGCAGCGACTCCGGGACCGTGGTGGGCTACACCTTC. It codes for CASSDSGTVVGYTF.

This clonotype appeared a few times. The chain has TRBV11-2 and TRBJ2-2, with D tentatively TRBD1 (5 bases). This CDR3 contains 12 residues. Trimming shortened V by 5 bases and J by 7 bases, and 8 bases separated the two germline ends. Germline assignment: CDR1 SGHAT and CDR2 FQNNGV. The DNA of the CDR3 is TGTGCCAGCAGCCCAGGGTTCGGGGAGCTGTTTTTT. Its protein is CASSPGFGELFF.

This clonotype has a handful of counts. J is TRBJ2-7 and V is TRBV12-3 or TRBV12-4; D gene ambiguous. With 2 bases removed from V and 5 bases from J, the gap between germline ends came to 7 bases. CDR3 length: 12 residues. The CDR3 protein is CASSLYANEQYF. CDR3 nucleotide sequence: TGTGCCAGCAGTTTATACGCGAACGAGCAGTACTTC.

This clonotype was recorded at least ten times. This chain links TRBV2 with TRBJ2-2; the D gene is possibly TRBD2 (6 bases). Germline CDR1 reads SNHLY; CDR2 reads FYNNEI. This CDR3 has 14 residues. Trimming took off 7 bases at V and 8 bases at J, with 17 bases between the two ends. The CDR3 spells CASIRAGEGGELFF. The CDR3 DNA reads TGTGCCAGCATTAGAGCGGGCGAGGGAGGGGAGCTGTTTTTT.

This clonotype was seen ten or more times. The chain employs TRBV7-2 and TRBJ2-5, with D tentatively TRBD1 (6 bases). V lost 3 bases and J 2 bases, leaving 10 bases between the germline ends. The germline V gene has CDR1 SGHTA and CDR2 FQGNSA. The CDR3 is 14 amino acids. CDR3 in DNA: TGTGCCAGCAGCTTCCGGGACACGCAAGAGACCCAGTACTTC. Amino acid sequence: CASSFRDTQETQYF.

This clonotype was seen more than once but under ten times. V usage is TRBV9 and J usage is TRBJ1-4; 9 bases fit TRBD1. CDR1 and CDR2 (germline): SGDLS, YYNGEE. V shed 1 base, J shed 8 bases, and the junction held 9 bases outside the gene matches. The CDR3 length is 16 residues. CDR3: CASSVSLRTGDEKLFF. Written as DNA, the CDR3 is TGTGCCAGCAGCGTATCGTTGAGGACAGGGGACGAAAAACTGTTTTTT.

This chain connects TRBV29-1 to TRBJ1-1; possibly TRBD1 for D (5 bases). This CDR3 has 12 amino acids. The V and J ends lost 1 base and 11 bases respectively, with 14 bases between them. Germline V lookup: CDR1 SQVTM, CDR2 ANQGSEA. The CDR3 DNA reads TGCAGCGTTGAAGGCAGGGCCATCGGGGCTTTCTTT. Encoded protein: CSVEGRAIGAFF.